The rows below give T cell receptor beta chains drawn from one sample of a study of blood T cell repertoires in COVID-19. The protocol was immunoSEQ multiplex PCR, while the TCRdb copy is restricted to in-frame clones and leaves out a portion. Of some 140,000 clones in the sample, approximately 80% are singletons; the top ten hold about 8%. Sample: peripheral blood. Receptor source: a woman aged 60-75 years with active or convalescent COVID-19. Both conserved end residues are trimmed from each CDR3. The D gene is left open where the match is weak.

D gene	V gene	CDR3 protein
-	TRBV7-2	ASSGGLLGPYNEQF
TRBD1	TRBV6-5	ASSSPGQGSGYT
-	TRBV3-1/TRBV3-2	ASSQRSQDIQY
TRBD1	TRBV4-2	ASSQEGDRVTGELF
TRBD1	TRBV28	ASRTTGRRQPQH
TRBD1	TRBV28	ASSLFRQGREPQH
TRBD1	TRBV4-2	ASSQDLGTESSYEQY
TRBD1	TRBV2	ASTPDRGGYTEAF
TRBD2	TRBV7-6	ASSLTSGFNTGELF
-	TRBV7-3	ASSPRGLLGNEQF
TRBD1	TRBV7-6	ASSLNPGGVDSPLH
TRBD1	TRBV24-1	ATSSGTGGLVNEKLF
TRBD1	TRBV6-5	ASSRDRDVPF
-	TRBV6-1	ASSEGPYNEQF
-	TRBV19	ASSIEADYGYT
TRBD2	TRBV7-2	ASSLGASGTGGDTQY
TRBD2	TRBV5-1	ASSLTGGNTGELF
TRBD1	TRBV6-5	ASRRQGSEAF
-	TRBV29-1	SVGRSYEQY
TRBD2	TRBV2	ASSPTSGSTNIQY
-	TRBV4-3	ASSQGRHTRSPLH
TRBD1	TRBV2	ASSDRGYTEAF
-	TRBV12-5	ASGLPQDPGTPSNVTEAF
-	TRBV7-2	ASNTQAQGPGTQY
-	TRBV4-1	ASSQVDMGLNTGELF
TRBD1	TRBV11-2	ASGQGSSGNTIY
-	TRBV28	ASSSGNYGYT
TRBD1	TRBV20-1	SASGTAYSNQPQH
-	TRBV30	AWSVLSGPYTDTQY
-	TRBV2	ASSEAGLSNQPQH
TRBD1	TRBV6-5	ASSTRGTGTGELF
TRBD1	TRBV7-2	ASSSQGATNEKLF
TRBD2	TRBV3-1/TRBV3-2	ASSVSRLAPPREQF
TRBD1	TRBV9	ASSPSRDRGLKGNQPQH
-	TRBV28	ASSRTRSGTEAF
TRBD1	TRBV28	ASSGQGENYGYT
-	TRBV5-1	ASSLVGADGNTIY
-	TRBV9	ASSAQGLSGYT
TRBD1	TRBV24-1	ATSDSSPRDRVPGELF
-	TRBV4-2	ASSQGQYGYT